This TCR beta chain derives from a study of T cells of healthy individuals. MiXCR, applied by TCRdb to the 5' RACE reads, yields one record per CDR3 protein. The sample lists over 95,000 distinct CDR3 sequences, under 20% seen once, with about 6.2% in the top ten. From germline, CDR1 is MNHEY and CDR2 SMNVEV (reference sequence). This CDR3 is built from 11 residues. V was pared by 4 bases and J by 5 bases, with 5 bases between. The chain carries TRBV27 and TRBJ2-5; the D gene could be TRBD1 or TRBD2 (5 bases each). The TCR originated in a human donor in good health. The CDR3 DNA sequence: TGTGCCAGCAGTTGGGGGGAGACCCAGTACTTC. This gives the protein CASSWGETQYF.